The 10 T cell receptor beta chains in this list originate from one sample, sequenced in a study of shared clonotypes between healthy human individuals. Produced via immunoSEQ multiplex PCR; TCRdb's table is partial and in-frame only. Of fewer than 1.4 million clones listed, around 78% are singletons. Sequencing was done on a sample of memory CD4+ T cells from PBMCs. Subset here: CD45RA-negative fraction. All receptors come from a man in his late teens or twenties in good health. Some clones in this sample may be carry-over from other donors' samples.

V usage is TRBV29-1 and J usage is TRBJ2-1, with 8 bases matching TRBD2. Germline V lookup: CDR1 SQVTM, CDR2 ANQGSEA. The CDR3 has 20 residues. The junction had 27 bases not matched to a gene; V was cut back by 3 bases and J by 8 bases. The CDR3 loop reads CSVEARTSRTLAGFLYEQFF. The CDR3 nucleotides read TGCAGCGTTGAGGCCCGGACTAGCCGGACCCTTGCTGGTTTTTTGTATGAGCAGTTCTTC.

The V gene is TRBV9, the J gene TRBJ1-1, with D perhaps matching TRBD1 (6 bases). Between the trimmed V and J ends, which lost 5 bases and 0 bases, there was a span of 14 bases. CDR3 length: 15 residues. Germline CDR1 is SGDLS and CDR2 is YYNGEE. The CDR3 protein is CASSERGAMNTEAFF. CDR3 DNA sequence: TGTGCCAGCAGTGAGAGGGGGGCGATGAACACTGAAGCTTTCTTT.

J is TRBJ1-1 and V is TRBV4-1; unclear D gene. The ends were cut back, 4 bases at V and 1 base at J, with 13 bases in the middle. Germline lookup yields CDR1 MGHRA and CDR2 YSYEKL. The CDR3 is made up of 15 amino acids. CDR3 in DNA: TGCGCCAGCAGCCGCAATCGGATCGGGAACACTGAAGCTTTCTTT. Residues: CASSRNRIGNTEAFF.

This chain uses TRBV19 with TRBJ1-1; D unresolved. V dropped 3 bases and J dropped 4 bases, with 15 bases sitting between them. The CDR3 sequence is 15 residues long. The germline CDR1 and CDR2 sequences are LNHDA and SQIVND (reference sequence). The CDR3 reads CASSIRTGPGTEAFF. The CDR3 nucleotides read TGTGCCAGTAGTATTAGGACCGGGCCGGGCACTGAAGCTTTCTTT.

This clone was seen more than once but under ten times. The gene calls are TRBV4-1 and TRBJ1-3; D call uncertain. V dropped 6 bases and J dropped 0 bases, with 18 bases sitting between them. Germline CDR1 reads MGHRA; CDR2 reads YSYEKL. The CDR3 extends over 17 amino acids. Here the CDR3 reads CASRATPVGDSGNTIYF. In DNA, the CDR3 is TGCGCCAGCAGGGCAACGCCTGTCGGGGACTCTGGAAACACCATATATTTT.

This clone came up many times. The sample carries other DNA sequences with the same CDR3. The genes are TRBV5-1 and TRBJ2-3; D call uncertain. V lost 1 base, J lost 6 bases, and 6 bases lay in between. Germline CDR1 reads SGHRS; CDR2 reads YFSETQ. This CDR3 spans 12 amino acids. In DNA, the CDR3 is TGCGCCAGCAGCTTGTCCGGGGATACGCAGTATTTT. Residues: CASSLSGDTQYF.

This clone was counted a few times. The V and J genes are TRBV7-3 and TRBJ2-7; D is uncertain. CDR3 size: 11 residues. From germline, CDR1 is SGHTA and CDR2 FQGTGA. The V gene lost 5 bases and the J gene lost 3 bases, with 5 bases spanning the gap. The CDR3 bases are TGTGCCAGCAGCCATCTCTACGAGCAGTACTTC. Translating gives CASSHLYEQYF.

The chain couples TRBV5-1 to TRBJ2-2, with D possibly matching TRBD1 (6 bases). The CDR3 is 16 residues long. Per the germline V gene, CDR1 is SGHRS and CDR2 is YFSETQ. Trimming removed 3 bases at V and 1 base at J, with 13 bases between. This CDR3 reads CASSSQGLMNTGELFF. The CDR3 DNA sequence: TGCGCCAGCAGCTCCCAGGGGCTAATGAACACCGGGGAGCTGTTTTTT.

The V gene is TRBV4-1, the J gene TRBJ1-4; TRBD1 is a possible D gene (5 bases). From germline, CDR1 is MGHRA and CDR2 YSYEKL. CDR3 length: 17 amino acids. Trimming shortened V by 1 base and J by 4 bases, and 16 bases separated the two germline ends. The CDR3, as DNA: TGCGCCAGCAGCCAAGTTTCGGGACGGGGAGGTAATGAAAAACTGTTTTTT. Residues: CASSQVSGRGGNEKLFF.

About this clone: Other DNA sequences within the sample encode an identical CDR3. CDR3 sequence: CASSLARAYEQYF. The CDR3 coding sequence is TGTGCCAGCAGCTTAGCGCGAGCCTACGAGCAGTACTTC. The gene calls are TRBV7-2 and TRBJ2-7; D gene ambiguous. V was cut by 0 bases and J by 2 bases, with 5 bases left in between. Per the germline V gene, CDR1 is SGHTA and CDR2 is FQGNSA. The CDR3 runs to 13 residues.